The sequence of this TCR beta chain was determined in a study of T-cell memory formation after mild COVID-19. Study-level findings and limits: Specificity for SARS-CoV-2 was not confirmed among the second-wave clones peaking on day 37. Of the contracting clones, CD4+ ones lay mainly in CM and EM, and CD8+ ones in EMRA. A second wave expanding day 15 to 37 was CD4+-biased; contracting clones were balanced. Pre-infection memory showed some responding clones, and this suggested that cross-reactive memory joined.

A few counts support this clonotype. Antigen specificity is unknown. The CDR3 covers 14 residues. Germline lookup yields CDR1 SGHTA and CDR2 FQGNSA. V lost 4 bases to trimming and J lost 8 bases, with 15 bases between them. TCRdb ran MiXCR on the 5' RACE reads and lists one entry per CDR3 protein. The sample shows 100,000 to 150,000 distinct CDR3 sequences, about 18% of them seen only once. The chain couples TRBV7-2 to TRBJ2-1; no clear D. The TCR comes from a young man who had mild COVID-19 (a few samples of this study predate the infection). Cell type and time point are not known. Input material: PBMCs or a T cell subset sorted from them (not recorded which). CDR3 bases: TGTGCCAGCAGCTCCTCGACGGCCTGGGATGAGCAGTTCTTC. Translated, it gives CASSSSTAWDEQFF.